This T cell receptor (beta chain) comes out of a study of technical replicates of blood from a handful of donors. The length of the CDR3 is 17 residues. V was clipped by 0 bases and J by 5 bases; unmatched bases: 6. CDR1 and CDR2 from the germline V gene are MGHRA and YSYEKL. The repertoire was sequenced with immunoSEQ multiplex PCR; TCRdb's copy has only in-frame clones and lacks some. There are about 75,000 clones in the sample; around 97% occur only once, and roughly 0.3% lies in the top ten. The source material was T cells isolated from PBMCs. The V call is TRBV4-1, the J call TRBJ2-1; the match to TRBD2 covers 11 bases. The receptor was isolated from a human donor in good health. CDR3 sequence (DNA): TGCGCCAGCAGCCAAGATCGGGGGACTAGCGGTGACAATGAGCAGTTCTTC. Amino acids: CASSQDRGTSGDNEQFF.